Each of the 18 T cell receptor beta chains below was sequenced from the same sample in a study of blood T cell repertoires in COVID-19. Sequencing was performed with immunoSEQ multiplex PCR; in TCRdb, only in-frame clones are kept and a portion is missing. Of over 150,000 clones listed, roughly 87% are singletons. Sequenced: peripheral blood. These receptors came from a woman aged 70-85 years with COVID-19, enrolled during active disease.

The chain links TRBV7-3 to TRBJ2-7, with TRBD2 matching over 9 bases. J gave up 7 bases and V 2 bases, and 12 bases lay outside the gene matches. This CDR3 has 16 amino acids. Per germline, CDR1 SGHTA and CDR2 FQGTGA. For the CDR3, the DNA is TGTGCCAGCAGCTTAGGCGGGGCTAGCGGGATGGGAGAGCAGTACTTC. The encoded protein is CASSLGGASGMGEQYF.

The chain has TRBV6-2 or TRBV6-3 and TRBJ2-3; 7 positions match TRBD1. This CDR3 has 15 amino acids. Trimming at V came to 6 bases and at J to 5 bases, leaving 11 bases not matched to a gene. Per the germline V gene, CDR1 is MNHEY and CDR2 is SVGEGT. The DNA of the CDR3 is TGTGCCAGCAGCCGACCCGGGACAGAGAGAGATACGCAGTATTTT. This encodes CASSRPGTERDTQYF.

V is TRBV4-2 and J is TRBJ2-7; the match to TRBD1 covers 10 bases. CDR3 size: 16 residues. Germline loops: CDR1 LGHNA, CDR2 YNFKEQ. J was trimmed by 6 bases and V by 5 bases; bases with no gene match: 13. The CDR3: CASSGPGQGKNLEQYF. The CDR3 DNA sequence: TGTGCCAGCAGCGGTCCGGGACAGGGGAAAAATCTCGAGCAGTACTTC.

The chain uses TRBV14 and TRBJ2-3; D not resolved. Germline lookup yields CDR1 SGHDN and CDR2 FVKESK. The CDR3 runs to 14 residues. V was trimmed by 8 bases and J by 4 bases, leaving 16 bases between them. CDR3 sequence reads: CASSQIVRADTQYF. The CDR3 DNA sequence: TGTGCCAGCTCCCAAATAGTCCGGGCAGATACGCAGTATTTT.

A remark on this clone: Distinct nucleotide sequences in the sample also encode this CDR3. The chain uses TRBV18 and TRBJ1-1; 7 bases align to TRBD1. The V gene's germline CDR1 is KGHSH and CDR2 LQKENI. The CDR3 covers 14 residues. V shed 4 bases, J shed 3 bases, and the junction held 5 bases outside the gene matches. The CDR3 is CASSRQGGDTEAFF. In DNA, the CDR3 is TGTGCCAGCTCACGACAGGGTGGGGACACTGAAGCTTTCTTT.

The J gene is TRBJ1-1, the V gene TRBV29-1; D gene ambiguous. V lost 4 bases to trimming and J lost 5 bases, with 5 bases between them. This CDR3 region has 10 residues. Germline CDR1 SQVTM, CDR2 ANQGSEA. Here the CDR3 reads CSVVSTEAFF. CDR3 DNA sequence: TGCAGCGTTGTCAGTACTGAAGCTTTCTTT.

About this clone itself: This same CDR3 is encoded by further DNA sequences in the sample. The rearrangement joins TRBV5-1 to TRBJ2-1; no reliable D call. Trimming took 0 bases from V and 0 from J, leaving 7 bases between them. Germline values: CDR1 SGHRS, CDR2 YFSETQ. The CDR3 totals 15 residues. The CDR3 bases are TGCGCCAGCAGCTTGGCCGGTAGCTCCTACAATGAGCAGTTCTTC. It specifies CASSLAGSSYNEQFF.

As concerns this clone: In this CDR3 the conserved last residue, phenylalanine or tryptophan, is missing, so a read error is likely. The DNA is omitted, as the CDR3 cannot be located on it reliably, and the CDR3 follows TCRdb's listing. The chain's CDR3 is CATSRDQRGQDSCL. The chain is built from TRBV15 and TRBJ2-7; the table gives TRBD1 as D, unverified against the DNA. The CDR3 adds up to 14 amino acids, both ends counted. CDR1 and CDR2 from the germline V gene are LNHNV and YYDKDF (reference sequence).

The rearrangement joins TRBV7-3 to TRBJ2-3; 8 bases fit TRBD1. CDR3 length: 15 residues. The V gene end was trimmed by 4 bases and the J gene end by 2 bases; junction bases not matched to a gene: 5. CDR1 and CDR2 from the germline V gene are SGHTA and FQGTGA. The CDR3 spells CASSSQGADTDTQYF. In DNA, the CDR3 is TGTGCCAGCAGCTCCCAGGGGGCTGACACAGATACGCAGTATTTT.

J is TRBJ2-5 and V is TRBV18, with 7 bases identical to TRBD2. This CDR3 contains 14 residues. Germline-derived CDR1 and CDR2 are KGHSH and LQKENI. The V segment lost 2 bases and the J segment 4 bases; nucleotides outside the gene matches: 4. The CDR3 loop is CASSPSIAGETQYF. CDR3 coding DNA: TGTGCCAGCTCACCATCGATAGCGGGAGAGACCCAGTACTTC. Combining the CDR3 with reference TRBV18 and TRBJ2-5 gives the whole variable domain NAGVMQNPRHLVRRRGQEARLRCSPMKGHSHVYWYRQLPEEGLKFMVYLQKENIIDESGMPKERFSAEFPKEGPSILRIQQVVRGDSAAYFCASSPSIAGETQYFGPGTRLLVL.

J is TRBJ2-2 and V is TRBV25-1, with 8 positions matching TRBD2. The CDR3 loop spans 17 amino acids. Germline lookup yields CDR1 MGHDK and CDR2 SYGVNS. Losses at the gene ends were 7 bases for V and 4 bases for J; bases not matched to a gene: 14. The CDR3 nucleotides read TGTGCCAGCACCGAAGGGGTAGGGACTAGGAGCACCGGGGAGCTGTTTTTT. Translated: CASTEGVGTRSTGELFF.

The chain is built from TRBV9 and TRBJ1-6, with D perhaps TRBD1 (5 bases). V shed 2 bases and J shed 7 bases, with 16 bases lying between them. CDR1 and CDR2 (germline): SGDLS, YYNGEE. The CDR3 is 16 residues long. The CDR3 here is CASSVFSQQENSPLHF. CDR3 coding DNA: TGTGCCAGCAGCGTCTTTTCGCAACAGGAAAATTCACCCCTCCACTTT.

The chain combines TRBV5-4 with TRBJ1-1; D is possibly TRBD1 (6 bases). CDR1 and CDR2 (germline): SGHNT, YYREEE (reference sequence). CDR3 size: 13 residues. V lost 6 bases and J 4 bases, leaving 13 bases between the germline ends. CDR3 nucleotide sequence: TGTGCCAGCATACTAAGGGGGACCACTGAAGCTTTCTTT. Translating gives CASILRGTTEAFF.

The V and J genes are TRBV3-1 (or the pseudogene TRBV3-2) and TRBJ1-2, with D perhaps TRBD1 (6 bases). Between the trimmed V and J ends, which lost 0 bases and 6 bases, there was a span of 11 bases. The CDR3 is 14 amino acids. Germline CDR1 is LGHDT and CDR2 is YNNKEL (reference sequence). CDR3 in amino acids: CASSQEGARDGYTF. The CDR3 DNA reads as TGTGCCAGCAGCCAAGAGGGGGCGCGGGATGGCTACACCTTC.

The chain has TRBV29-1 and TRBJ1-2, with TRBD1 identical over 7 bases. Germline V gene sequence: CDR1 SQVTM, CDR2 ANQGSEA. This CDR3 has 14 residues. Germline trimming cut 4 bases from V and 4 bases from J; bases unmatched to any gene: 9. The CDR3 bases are TGCAGCGTTGTCGACAGGGAAAGTTTCTATGGCTACACCTTC. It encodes CSVVDRESFYGYTF.

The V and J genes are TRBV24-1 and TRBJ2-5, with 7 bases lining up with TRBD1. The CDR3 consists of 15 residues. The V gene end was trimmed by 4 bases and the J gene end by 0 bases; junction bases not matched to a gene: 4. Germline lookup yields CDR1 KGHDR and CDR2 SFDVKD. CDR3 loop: CATSEGQKYQETQYF. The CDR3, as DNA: TGTGCCACCAGTGAGGGACAGAAATACCAAGAGACCCAGTACTTC.

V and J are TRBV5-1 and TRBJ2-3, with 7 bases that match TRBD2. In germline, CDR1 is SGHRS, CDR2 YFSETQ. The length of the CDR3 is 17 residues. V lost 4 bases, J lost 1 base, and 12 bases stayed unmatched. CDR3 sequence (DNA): TGCGCCAGCAGCGATCCGATATTAGCGGGCCGCACAGATACGCAGTATTTT. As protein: CASSDPILAGRTDTQYF.

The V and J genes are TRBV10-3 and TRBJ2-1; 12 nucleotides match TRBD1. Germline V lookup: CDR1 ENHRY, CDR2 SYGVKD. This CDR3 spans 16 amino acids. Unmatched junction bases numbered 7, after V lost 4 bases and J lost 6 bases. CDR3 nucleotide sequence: TGTGCCATCAGTGGATTCCGGGACAGGGGGCTCAATGAGCAGTTCTTC. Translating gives CAISGFRDRGLNEQFF.